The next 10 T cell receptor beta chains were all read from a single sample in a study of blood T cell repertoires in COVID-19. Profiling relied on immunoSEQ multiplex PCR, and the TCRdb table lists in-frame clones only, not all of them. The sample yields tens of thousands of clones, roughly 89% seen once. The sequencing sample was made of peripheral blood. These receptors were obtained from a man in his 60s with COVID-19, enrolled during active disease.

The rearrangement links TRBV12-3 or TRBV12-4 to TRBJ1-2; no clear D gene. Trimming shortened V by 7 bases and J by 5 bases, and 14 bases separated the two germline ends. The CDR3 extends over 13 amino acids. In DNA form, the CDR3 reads TGTGCCAGCATCCTAGAAGGAGTGTATGGCTACACCTTC. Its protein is CASILEGVYGYTF.

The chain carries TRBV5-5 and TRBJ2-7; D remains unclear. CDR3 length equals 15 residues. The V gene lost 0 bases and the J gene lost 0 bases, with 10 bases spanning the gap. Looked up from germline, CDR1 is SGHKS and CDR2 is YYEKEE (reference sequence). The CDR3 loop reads CASSLAAGSSYEQYF. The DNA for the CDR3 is TGTGCCAGCAGCTTGGCTGCAGGTTCCTCCTACGAGCAGTACTTC.

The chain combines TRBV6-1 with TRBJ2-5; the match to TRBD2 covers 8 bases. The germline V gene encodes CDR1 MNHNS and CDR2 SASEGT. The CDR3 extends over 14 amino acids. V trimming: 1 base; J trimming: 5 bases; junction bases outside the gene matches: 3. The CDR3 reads CASSEVSGKETQYF. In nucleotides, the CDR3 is TGTGCCAGCAGTGAAGTTAGCGGGAAGGAGACCCAGTACTTC.

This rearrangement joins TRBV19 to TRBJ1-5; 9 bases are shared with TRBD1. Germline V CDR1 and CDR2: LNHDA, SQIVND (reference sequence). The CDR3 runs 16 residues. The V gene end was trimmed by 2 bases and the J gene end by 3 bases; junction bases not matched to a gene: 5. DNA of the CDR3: TGTGCCAGTAGTATACCGGGACAGGGCCACAATCAGCCCCAGCATTTT. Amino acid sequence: CASSIPGQGHNQPQHF.

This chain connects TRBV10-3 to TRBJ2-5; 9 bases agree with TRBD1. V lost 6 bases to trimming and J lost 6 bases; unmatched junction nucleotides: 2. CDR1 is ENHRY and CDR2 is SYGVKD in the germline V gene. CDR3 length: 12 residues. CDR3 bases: TGTGCCATCAGGGGGACAGGGCAGACCCAGTACTTC. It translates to CAIRGTGQTQYF.

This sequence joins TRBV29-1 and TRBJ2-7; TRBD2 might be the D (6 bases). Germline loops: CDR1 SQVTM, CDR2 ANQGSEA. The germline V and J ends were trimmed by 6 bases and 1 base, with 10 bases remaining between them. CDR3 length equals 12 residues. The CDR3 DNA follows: TGCAGCGTGGGGGGAAGGTCCTACGAGCAGTACTTC. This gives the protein CSVGGRSYEQYF.

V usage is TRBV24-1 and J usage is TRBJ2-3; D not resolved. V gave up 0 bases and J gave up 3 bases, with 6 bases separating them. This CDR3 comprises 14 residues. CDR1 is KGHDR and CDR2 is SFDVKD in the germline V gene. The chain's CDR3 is CATSDLPATDTQYF. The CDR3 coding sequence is TGTGCCACCAGTGATTTGCCTGCGACAGATACGCAGTATTTT.

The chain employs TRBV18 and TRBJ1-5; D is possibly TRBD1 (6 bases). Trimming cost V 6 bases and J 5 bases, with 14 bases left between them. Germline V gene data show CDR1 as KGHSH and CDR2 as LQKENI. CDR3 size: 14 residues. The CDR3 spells CASSPRQEDQPQHF. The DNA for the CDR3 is TGTGCCAGCTCCCCGAGACAGGAAGATCAGCCCCAGCATTTT.

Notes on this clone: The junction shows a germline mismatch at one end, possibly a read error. The DNA for the CDR3 is TGTGCTAGCAGCCCCGGACTAGCGAGACCCTACGAGCAGTACTTC. It codes for CASSPGLARPYEQYF. The chain carries TRBV7-7 and TRBJ2-7; 9 bases are shared with TRBD2. The CDR3 sequence is 15 residues long. The V gene's germline CDR1 is SSHAT and CDR2 FNYEAQ (reference sequence).

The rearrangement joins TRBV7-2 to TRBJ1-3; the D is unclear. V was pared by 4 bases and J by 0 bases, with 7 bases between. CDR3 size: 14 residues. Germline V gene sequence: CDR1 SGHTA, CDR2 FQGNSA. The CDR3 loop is CASSSLGSGNTIYF. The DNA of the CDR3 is TGTGCCAGCAGCTCCCTAGGCTCTGGAAACACCATATATTTT.